Listed below are T cell receptor beta chains from one sample, sequenced in a study of T cell repertoires in cytomegalovirus infection. These receptors have no identified antigens. TCRdb re-derived calls from the reads in MiXCR, one entry per CDR3 protein. The sample has around 800,000 distinct CDR3 sequences, approximately 32% seen once. The specimen comprised cultured CD8+ T cells from PBMCs, sampled from culture after CMV antigen stimulation. The receptors here all came from a human donor in good health (CMV status not recorded). Some clones in this sample may be carry-over from other donors' samples. Each CDR3 is given with its conserved first and last residue. The D gene is left open where the match is weak. Where a row states a size, it is once, few, many or the class of an expanded clone; other rows omit it.

CDR3 protein | CDR3 DNA | V gene | clone size | D gene | J gene
CASRGEGTNYGYTF | TGTGCCAGCAGGGGTGAGGGCACTAACTATGGCTACACCTTC | TRBV9 | NA | NA | TRBJ1-2
CASSLWTGIHNEQFF | TGTGCCAGCAGTTTATGGACAGGGATCCACAATGAGCAGTTCTTC | TRBV27 | NA | TRBD1 | TRBJ2-1
CATGQGMNTEAFF | TGTGCCACGGGACAGGGGATGAACACTGAAGCTTTCTTT | TRBV12-3/TRBV12-4 | few | TRBD1 | TRBJ1-1
CASSGTSWEQYF | TGTGCCAGCAGCGGGACTAGCTGGGAGCAGTACTTC | TRBV12-3/TRBV12-4 | few | TRBD2 | TRBJ2-7
CASGHGDGYEQYF | TGTGCTAGTGGTCATGGAGATGGGTACGAGCAGTACTTC | TRBV12-5 | few | NA | TRBJ2-7
CSAPPGVSTDTQYF | TGCAGTGCTCCCCCCGGGGTGAGCACAGATACGCAGTATTTT | TRBV20-1 | few | NA | TRBJ2-3
CASREGGYTF | TGTGCCAGCAGGGAGGGCGGCTACACCTTC | TRBV13 | few | NA | TRBJ1-2
CASSEEGFGGELFF | TGCGCCAGCAGTGAGGAGGGATTTGGCGGGGAGCTGTTTTTT | TRBV10-2 | few | NA | TRBJ2-2
CASSVGRDMSYEQYF | TGTGCCAGCAGCGTAGGGAGGGACATGTCCTACGAGCAGTACTTC | TRBV9 | few | NA | TRBJ2-7
CASSRTRGNEQFF | TGTGCTAGCAGCCGAACTAGAGGCAATGAGCAGTTCTTC | TRBV7-6 | few | NA | TRBJ2-1
CASSYSSLNNEQFF | TGTGCCAGCAGTTACTCCTCCCTGAACAATGAGCAGTTCTTC | TRBV6-5 | few | NA | TRBJ2-1
CASRLGHLVYNEQFF | TGTGCCAGCAGGCTGGGACATCTTGTCTACAATGAGCAGTTCTTC | TRBV27 | NA | NA | TRBJ2-1
CASSLVYRGEQYF | TGTGCCAGCAGCTTAGTCTACAGGGGAGAGCAGTACTTC | TRBV11-3 | once | TRBD1 | TRBJ2-7
CASSSPGKTQYF | TGTGCCAGCAGCTCTCCGGGGAAGACCCAGTACTTC | TRBV13 | NA | NA | TRBJ2-5
CATSRVGGSNEKLFF | TGTGCCACCAGCAGAGTAGGGGGCTCTAATGAAAAACTGTTTTTT | TRBV15 | once | TRBD1 | TRBJ1-4
CASSLGRDPGELFF | TGTGCCAGCAGCTTAGGCAGGGACCCCGGGGAGCTGTTTTTT | TRBV7-9 | few | NA | TRBJ2-2
CAILAWQGVDQPQHF | TGTGCCATCCTAGCGTGGCAGGGCGTCGATCAGCCCCAGCATTTT | TRBV6-6 | NA | NA | TRBJ1-5
CASRLTSTDTQYF | TGTGCCAGCAGACTGACAAGCACAGATACGCAGTATTTT | TRBV27 | NA | NA | TRBJ2-3
CASSELGLAGAPPYQETQYF | TGTGCCAGCAGTGAACTAGGACTAGCGGGGGCTCCCCCGTACCAAGAGACCCAGTACTTC | TRBV2 | few | TRBD2 | TRBJ2-5
CASTVGTYEQYF | TGTGCCAGCACCGTAGGGACCTACGAGCAGTACTTC | TRBV12-3/TRBV12-4 | few | NA | TRBJ2-7
CASSRGTSGGLEQFF | TGTGCCAGCAGTCGAGGGACTAGCGGGGGACTTGAGCAGTTCTTC | TRBV27 | NA | TRBD2 | TRBJ2-1
CASSLAPRGADTQYF | TGTGCCAGCAGCTTAGCACCGAGGGGAGCAGATACGCAGTATTTT | TRBV7-6 | NA | NA | TRBJ2-3
CSAYTTGTESTDTQYF | TGCAGTGCTTACACCACCGGGACAGAGAGCACAGATACGCAGTATTTT | TRBV20-1 | NA | TRBD1 | TRBJ2-3
CASSPHRGATETQYF | TGTGCCAGCAGCCCCCATAGGGGGGCGACCGAGACCCAGTACTTC | TRBV7-2 | many | NA | TRBJ2-5
CASSYPRTGALSNEQFF | TGTGCCAGCAGTTACCCTAGGACAGGGGCCCTGAGCAATGAGCAGTTCTTC | TRBV6-2/TRBV6-3 | few | TRBD1 | TRBJ2-1
CSARGLAGAQSSYNEQFF | TGCAGTGCCCGAGGACTAGCGGGGGCCCAGAGCTCCTACAATGAGCAGTTCTTC | TRBV20-1 | few | TRBD2 | TRBJ2-1
CASGREGNPYEQYF | TGTGCCAGCGGGCGAGAGGGGAATCCCTACGAGCAGTACTTC | TRBV7-9 | many | NA | TRBJ2-7
CAISESWTGSRPEAFF | TGTGCCATCAGTGAGTCCTGGACAGGGTCGCGCCCTGAAGCTTTCTTT | TRBV10-3 | NA | TRBD1 | TRBJ1-1
CASSVRGLTDTQYF | TGTGCCAGCAGCGTCAGGGGCCTCACAGATACGCAGTATTTT | TRBV9 | NA | NA | TRBJ2-3
CASRQGIFQETQYF | TGTGCCAGCAGACAGGGGATTTTTCAAGAGACCCAGTACTTC | TRBV27 | NA | TRBD1 | TRBJ2-5
CASTSSGMNTEAFF | TGTGCCAGCACCTCTAGCGGGATGAACACTGAAGCTTTCTTT | TRBV6-2/TRBV6-3 | few | NA | TRBJ1-1
CASSVYDSLSDEQFF | TGTGCCAGCAGCGTATACGATAGTTTGAGTGATGAGCAGTTCTTC | TRBV9 | few | NA | TRBJ2-1
CASSFPSTGLEETQYF | TGTGCCAGCAGCTTCCCGTCGACAGGGCTTGAAGAGACCCAGTACTTC | TRBV7-4 | NA | TRBD1 | TRBJ2-5
CASSYSVYQGAGELFF | TGTGCCAGCAGTTACTCGGTCTATCAGGGTGCCGGGGAGCTGTTTTTT | TRBV6-5 | few | NA | TRBJ2-2
CASSSRDGLINTGELFF | TGTGCCAGCAGCTCTCGCGACGGTCTAATCAACACCGGGGAGCTGTTTTTT | TRBV7-9 | few | NA | TRBJ2-2
CASSPPTGSGANVLTF | TGTGCCAGCAGCCCCCCAACAGGGTCTGGGGCCAACGTCCTGACTTTC | TRBV9 | many | NA | TRBJ2-6
CASADGRNQPQHF | TGTGCCAGCGCGGACGGACGCAATCAGCCCCAGCATTTT | TRBV19 | few | NA | TRBJ1-5
CASSPQSVLHEKLFF | TGTGCCAGCAGCCCGCAATCTGTATTGCATGAAAAACTGTTTTTT | TRBV7-8 | NA | NA | TRBJ1-4
CSVETGKRVEETQYF | TGCAGCGTGGAAACAGGCAAGCGAGTAGAAGAGACCCAGTACTTC | TRBV29-1 | NA | NA | TRBJ2-5
CASSPRVNEQFF | TGTGCCAGCAGTCCCCGGGTAAATGAGCAGTTCTTC | TRBV27 | NA | NA | TRBJ2-1
CASSYIAGAGDEQFF | TGTGCCAGCAGTTATATAGCGGGGGCAGGGGATGAGCAGTTCTTC | TRBV6-2/TRBV6-3 | few | TRBD2 | TRBJ2-1
CASSEPHSLNQPQHF | TGTGCCAGCAGTGAACCGCACAGTCTTAATCAGCCCCAGCATTTT | TRBV6-1 | NA | NA | TRBJ1-5
CAISGGTFSYNEQFF | TGTGCCATCAGTGGGGGGACTTTCTCCTACAATGAGCAGTTCTTC | TRBV10-3 | NA | NA | TRBJ2-1
CASSLGAYGPQHF | TGTGCCAGCAGCTTAGGGGCGTACGGGCCCCAGCATTTT | TRBV13 | NA | NA | TRBJ1-5
CSVEEQRGEQFF | TGCAGCGTGGAGGAACAACGGGGTGAGCAGTTCTTC | TRBV29-1 | few | NA | TRBJ2-1
CSIPSPYSGQTQYF | TGCAGTATTCCCTCCCCCTATTCCGGACAGACCCAGTACTTC | TRBV29-1 | NA | NA | TRBJ2-5
CASSFAENIQYF | TGTGCCAGCAGCTTTGCCGAAAACATTCAGTACTTC | TRBV7-9 | few | NA | TRBJ2-4
CAIRPSEGPIYNEQFF | TGTGCCATCAGACCCTCAGAGGGCCCCATCTACAATGAGCAGTTCTTC | TRBV10-3 | few | NA | TRBJ2-1
CASSPQPGLTSGNTIYF | TGCGCCAGCAGCCCTCAGCCGGGACTCACCTCTGGAAACACCATATATTTT | TRBV4-3 | few | NA | TRBJ1-3
CVSSLTQAGELFF | TGTGTCAGCAGTTTGACTCAGGCCGGGGAGCTGTTTTTT | TRBV28 | NA | NA | TRBJ2-2
CSAARTGEDQPQHF | TGCAGTGCCGCCCGGACAGGGGAGGATCAGCCCCAGCATTTT | TRBV20-1 | NA | TRBD1 | TRBJ1-5
CASSETGEFMVDDTQYF | TGTGCCAGCAGCGAAACGGGGGAATTCATGGTAGATGATACGCAGTATTTT | TRBV7-2 | many | NA | TRBJ2-3
CASSAEIGLGGTDTQYF | TGTGCCAGCAGTGCCGAAATTGGTCTAGGGGGCACAGATACGCAGTATTTT | TRBV6-5 | NA | NA | TRBJ2-3